One and the same sample provided the 8 T cell receptor beta chains below, sequenced in a study of blood T cell repertoires in COVID-19. Using immunoSEQ multiplex PCR, the repertoire was profiled, and TCRdb retains in-frame clones only, with some absent. The table records 99,000 or so clones, about 79% of them present only once. Sequencing input: peripheral blood. All receptors come from a woman aged 80 or over with active or convalescent COVID-19.

This clone was seen a handful of times. The V call is TRBV5-1, the J call TRBJ2-7, with 7 positions matching TRBD1. CDR3 length: 14 residues. Germline V CDR1 and CDR2: SGHRS, YFSETQ. V lost 4 bases and J lost 0; bases outside the gene matches: 4. CDR3 coding DNA: TGCGCCAGCAGCCAGACAGGGAGCTCCTACGAGCAGTACTTC. This gives the protein CASSQTGSSYEQYF.

The chain uses TRBV5-1 and TRBJ1-4, with TRBD1 matching over 9 bases. J lost 3 bases, V lost 2 bases, and 2 bases had no gene match. Germline CDR1 reads SGHRS; CDR2 reads YFSETQ. This CDR3 is 15 amino acids long. CDR3 sequence (DNA): TGCGCCAGCAGCTTCAACAGGGGGCCTAATGAAAAACTGTTTTTT. Its protein is CASSFNRGPNEKLFF.

The chain links TRBV5-4 to TRBJ1-1; D is possibly TRBD1 (5 bases). CDR3 length: 13 residues. Germline CDR1 and CDR2: SGHNT and YYREEE (reference sequence). Trimming removed 1 base from V and 8 bases from J, with 12 bases in between. Here the CDR3 reads CASSLMATEEAFF. The CDR3 bases are TGTGCCAGCAGCTTGATGGCGACAGAAGAAGCTTTCTTT.

V is TRBV6-6 and J is TRBJ2-3, with D unresolved. Germline values: CDR1 MNHNY, CDR2 SVGAGI (reference sequence). V was trimmed by 11 bases and J by 5 bases, leaving 5 bases between them. This CDR3 region has 9 residues. CDR3 DNA: TGTGCCTGCGGAGATACGCAGTATTTT. It encodes CACGDTQYF.

This rearrangement joins TRBV15 to TRBJ1-3, with 7 bases aligning to TRBD1. The germline V gene has CDR1 LNHNV and CDR2 YYDKDF (reference sequence). The CDR3 runs 18 residues. V lost 3 bases and J lost 0; bases outside the gene matches: 11. CDR3 sequence: CATSRGQTAWGSGNTIYF. For the CDR3, the DNA is TGTGCCACCAGCAGGGGACAGACGGCGTGGGGCTCTGGAAACACCATATATTTT.

The chain employs TRBV28 and TRBJ2-5, with 9 bases that match TRBD1. CDR1 and CDR2 (germline): MDHEN, SYDVKM. CDR3 size: 18 residues. V was clipped by 6 bases and J by 6 bases; unmatched bases: 20. The CDR3 region is CASSIGGTGQGGRKTQYF. DNA of the CDR3: TGTGCCAGCAGCATAGGGGGAACGGGACAGGGAGGCCGCAAGACCCAGTACTTC.

The chain links TRBV5-6 to TRBJ1-1; D may be TRBD1 (5 bases). The V gene lost 6 bases and the J gene lost 6 bases, with 12 bases spanning the gap. Germline CDR1 reads SGHDT; CDR2 reads YYEEEE. This CDR3 spans 12 amino acids. The CDR3 sequence: CASNTGRAEAFF. Written as DNA, the CDR3 is TGTGCCAGCAATACAGGTCGGGCTGAAGCTTTCTTT. The complete variable domain, with remaining parts taken from reference TRBV5-6 and TRBJ1-1, reads DAGVTQSPTHLIKTRGQQVTLRCSPKSGHDTVSWYQQALGQGPQFIFQYYEEEERQRGNFPDRFSGHQFPNYSSELNVNALLLGDSALYLCASNTGRAEAFFGQGTRLTVV.

The chain recombines TRBV3-1 (or the pseudogene TRBV3-2) with TRBJ2-2, with 8 bases lining up with TRBD2. With 4 bases clipped from V and 6 bases from J, the junction kept 1 base outside the gene matches. The V gene's germline CDR1 is LGHDT and CDR2 YNNKEL (reference sequence). The CDR3 spans 13 residues. CDR3: CASSPGGAGELFF. The CDR3 region has the DNA TGTGCCAGCAGCCCCGGGGGGGCCGGGGAGCTGTTTTTT.